A single sample gave rise to the 20 T cell receptor beta chains below, sequenced in a study of blood T cell repertoires in COVID-19. Profiling relied on immunoSEQ multiplex PCR, and the TCRdb table lists in-frame clones only, not all of them. The data contain roughly 20,000 clones, less than 85% of them singletons. Sequences were obtained from peripheral blood. Source of these receptors: a man at least 80 years old with acute or convalescent COVID-19.

This clone was picked up one time. The genes are TRBV2 and TRBJ2-1; 10 bases match TRBD2. V gave up 4 bases and J gave up 10 bases; unmatched junction bases: 13. The CDR3 is 16 residues long. CDR1 is SNHLY, CDR2 FYNNEI, per germline. The CDR3 nucleotides are TGTGCCAGCAGTGTAGGGCTAGCGGGAGCTGGAGGGGAGCAGTTCTTC. Translation: CASSVGLAGAGGEQFF. Full variable domain (missing parts from reference TRBV2 and TRBJ2-1): EPEVTQTPSHQVTQMGQEVILRCVPISNHLYFYWYRQILGQKVEFLVSFYNNEISEKSEIFDDQFSVERPDGSNFTLKIRSTKLEDSAMYFCASSVGLAGAGGEQFFGPGTRLTVL.

The chain combines TRBV27 with TRBJ2-1, with 8 bases fitting TRBD2. Per the germline V gene, CDR1 is MNHEY and CDR2 is SMNVEV (reference sequence). CDR3 length: 13 residues. Trimming took 5 bases from V and 12 from J; bases not matched to a gene: 9. The CDR3 region is CASSPYMAGGQFF. The CDR3 DNA sequence: TGTGCCAGCAGTCCTTATATGGCGGGGGGGCAGTTCTTC.

The gene calls are TRBV7-8 and TRBJ2-2; 7 bases are shared with TRBD2. This CDR3 has 15 residues. Trimming took 5 bases from V and 4 from J; bases not matched to a gene: 7. CDR1 and CDR2 (germline): SGHVS, FQNEAQ. CDR3 in DNA: TGTGCCAGCAGCCCGAGGACTAGGAGCACCGGGGAGCTGTTTTTT. Protein sequence: CASSPRTRSTGELFF.

V gene TRBV7-2 combines with J gene TRBJ1-1; D is undetermined. Trimming cost V 5 bases and J 4 bases, with 8 bases left between them. The CDR3 sequence is 12 residues long. The germline V gene encodes CDR1 SGHTA and CDR2 FQGNSA. CDR3 protein: CASSSIATEAFF. In DNA form, the CDR3 reads TGTGCCAGCAGCAGCATAGCCACTGAAGCTTTCTTT.

This clone occurred once. The chain has TRBV7-6 and TRBJ2-5, with a weak D call TRBD1 (6 bases). CDR1 is SGHVS, CDR2 FNYEAQ, per germline. V was pared by 1 base and J by 3 bases, with 15 bases between. The CDR3 has 16 amino acids. The CDR3 here is CASSLVSPRGKETQYF. CDR3 DNA sequence: TGTGCCAGCAGCTTAGTGTCCCCCAGGGGTAAAGAGACCCAGTACTTC.

The rearrangement joins TRBV5-5 to TRBJ1-1; no clear D gene. The germline gives CDR1 SGHKS, CDR2 YYEKEE (reference sequence). The V and J ends lost 1 base and 3 bases respectively, with 10 bases between them. The CDR3 extends over 14 amino acids. This CDR3 reads CASSLLSGDTEAFF. The CDR3 nucleotides are TGTGCCAGCAGCTTGTTATCGGGAGACACTGAAGCTTTCTTT. The variable domain in full, completed from reference TRBV5-5 and TRBJ1-1, reads DAGVTQSPTHLIKTRGQQVTLRCSPISGHKSVSWYQQVLGQGPQFIFQYYEKEERGRGNFPDRFSARQFPNYSSELNVNALLLGDSALYLCASSLLSGDTEAFFGQGTRLTVV.

The genes are TRBV11-2 and TRBJ2-4; 8 bases match TRBD2. The V gene end was trimmed by 3 bases and the J gene end by 1 base; junction bases not matched to a gene: 8. The CDR3 has 17 residues. The germline gives CDR1 SGHAT, CDR2 FQNNGV. DNA for the CDR3: TGTGCCAGCAGCTTTGCGGGGGGCGATGGGGCCAAAAACATTCAGTACTTC. Translated, it gives CASSFAGGDGAKNIQYF.

The CDR3 coding sequence is TGTGCCAGCAGCTTACAGAACTACGAGCAGTACGTC. Amino acid sequence: CASSLQNYEQYV. This chain joins TRBV5-6 and TRBJ2-7; D not certain. The V end lost 2 bases, the J end lost 3 bases, and 6 bases lay between the germline ends. The germline V gene encodes CDR1 SGHDT and CDR2 YYEEEE. This CDR3 is 12 amino acids long.

J is TRBJ1-2 and V is TRBV7-2; 7 bases line up with TRBD1. The CDR3 sequence is 18 residues long. In germline, CDR1 is SGHTA, CDR2 FQGNSA. Losses at the gene ends were 5 bases for V and 3 bases for J; bases not matched to a gene: 18. The CDR3 region is CASSLDTEAMGQYYGYTF. DNA of the CDR3: TGTGCCAGCAGCCTAGATACTGAAGCAATGGGACAGTACTATGGCTACACCTTC.

In its sample, this clone was seen a few times. The chain recombines TRBV9 with TRBJ2-7; TRBD2 matches 11 bases. With 3 bases clipped from V and 2 bases from J, the junction kept 1 base outside the gene matches. Germline CDR1 SGDLS, CDR2 YYNGEE. The CDR3 has 14 residues. The CDR3 is CASSGLAGTYEQYF. In DNA, the CDR3 is TGTGCCAGCAGCGGACTAGCGGGGACCTACGAGCAGTACTTC.

This chain uses TRBV5-8 with TRBJ2-6, with 11 nucleotides matching TRBD1. This CDR3 has 15 amino acids. Germline V gene lookup returns CDR1 SGHTS and CDR2 YDEGEE. The DNA for the CDR3 is TGTGCTTGGGGACAGGGGGACTCTGGGGCCAACGTCCTGACTTTC. Residues: CAWGQGDSGANVLTF.

This CDR3 reads CASSLEKGGGNYEQYF. DNA for the CDR3: TGTGCCAGCAGCTTAGAAAAAGGCGGGGGAAACTACGAGCAGTACTTC. The chain is built from TRBV11-3 and TRBJ2-7, with TRBD2 identical over 7 bases. This CDR3 comprises 16 residues. V lost 0 bases, J lost 3 bases, and 8 bases stayed unmatched. Germline V CDR1 and CDR2: SGHNT, YENEEA.

The rearrangement links TRBV3-1 (or the pseudogene TRBV3-2) to TRBJ1-2; TRBD1 might be the D (5 bases). V was clipped by 1 base and J by 4 bases, with 13 bases between them. Germline assignment: CDR1 LGHDT and CDR2 YNNKEL (reference sequence). CDR3 length equals 15 residues. The CDR3 here is CASSQAGGPPYGYTF. The CDR3 DNA follows: TGTGCCAGCAGCCAAGCGGGGGGTCCGCCCTATGGCTACACCTTC.

The CDR3 DNA is TGTGCCAGCAGCTTAGAGGCAGGGGCCTACGAGCAGTACTTC. It codes for CASSLEAGAYEQYF. This rearrangement joins TRBV11-2 to TRBJ2-7; a weak D match, TRBD1 (6 bases). Germline V gene data show CDR1 as SGHAT and CDR2 as FQNNGV. The CDR3 sequence is 14 residues long. The ends were cut back, 0 bases at V and 2 bases at J, with 8 bases in the middle.

V gene TRBV10-3 combines with J gene TRBJ2-3; 8 bases map to TRBD1. V trimming: 5 bases; J trimming: 3 bases; junction bases outside the gene matches: 7. Germline lookup yields CDR1 ENHRY and CDR2 SYGVKD. This CDR3 is built from 15 residues. The CDR3 here is CAISKTGAPTDTQYF. The CDR3 DNA reads as TGTGCCATCAGTAAGACAGGGGCCCCGACAGATACGCAGTATTTT.

The V and J genes are TRBV7-8 and TRBJ2-5; TRBD2 matches 10 bases. The V and J ends lost 7 bases and 9 bases, in that order; junction bases with no gene match: 17. The germline V gene has CDR1 SGHVS and CDR2 FQNEAQ. The CDR3 spans 16 residues. The CDR3 region has the DNA TGTGCCAGCACCTCACGGTGGAGCGGGAGGGCCCAGGCCCAGTACTTC. Its translation is CASTSRWSGRAQAQYF. Looking up the rest from reference TRBV7-8 and TRBJ2-5 gives the full variable domain: GAGVSQSPRYKVAKRGQDVALRCDPISGHVSLFWYQQALGQGPEFLTYFQNEAQLDKSGLPSDRFFAERPEGSVSTLKIQRTQQEDSAVYLCASTSRWSGRAQAQYFGPGTRLLVL.

The rearrangement links TRBV6-2 or TRBV6-3 to TRBJ2-7, with D possibly matching TRBD1 (6 bases). Germline values: CDR1 MNHEY, CDR2 SVGEGT. With 8 bases removed from V and 0 bases from J, the gap between germline ends came to 17 bases. There are 15 residues in the CDR3. For the CDR3, the DNA is TGTGCCAGCTGCCCCCGGGACATATTCTCCTACGAGCAGTACTTC. The encoded protein is CASCPRDIFSYEQYF.

The chain uses TRBV19 and TRBJ2-3, with D possibly being TRBD1 (6 bases). Per the germline V gene, CDR1 is LNHDA and CDR2 is SQIVND (reference sequence). This CDR3 region has 17 residues. The V end lost 3 bases, the J end lost 0 bases, and 16 bases lay between the germline ends. The CDR3: CASSIRGQGRSTDTQYF. CDR3 DNA sequence: TGTGCCAGTAGTATCAGAGGGCAGGGGCGCAGCACAGATACGCAGTATTTT. Full variable domain (missing parts from reference TRBV19 and TRBJ2-3): DGGITQSPKYLFRKEGQNVTLSCEQNLNHDAMYWYRQDPGQGLRLIYYSQIVNDFQKGDIAEGYSVSREKKESFPLTVTSAQKNPTAFYLCASSIRGQGRSTDTQYFGPGTRLTVL.

The chain is built from TRBV6-5 and TRBJ1-4; no definite D call. From germline, CDR1 is MNHEY and CDR2 SVGAGI. CDR3 size: 10 residues. The V end was cut by 10 bases, the J end by 8 bases, with 8 bases between. In DNA form, the CDR3 reads TGTGCCACCCAGAGGGAAAAACTGTTTTTT. Translating gives CATQREKLFF.

V gene TRBV10-3 combines with J gene TRBJ2-1; 12 bases map to TRBD2. Germline V gene lookup returns CDR1 ENHRY and CDR2 SYGVKD. The V segment lost 3 bases and the J segment 11 bases; nucleotides outside the gene matches: 11. This CDR3 has 16 amino acids. CDR3 coding DNA: TGTGCCATCAGTGATCCTAGGACTAGCGGGGTTAGGAAGCAGTTCTTC. Its translation is CAISDPRTSGVRKQFF.